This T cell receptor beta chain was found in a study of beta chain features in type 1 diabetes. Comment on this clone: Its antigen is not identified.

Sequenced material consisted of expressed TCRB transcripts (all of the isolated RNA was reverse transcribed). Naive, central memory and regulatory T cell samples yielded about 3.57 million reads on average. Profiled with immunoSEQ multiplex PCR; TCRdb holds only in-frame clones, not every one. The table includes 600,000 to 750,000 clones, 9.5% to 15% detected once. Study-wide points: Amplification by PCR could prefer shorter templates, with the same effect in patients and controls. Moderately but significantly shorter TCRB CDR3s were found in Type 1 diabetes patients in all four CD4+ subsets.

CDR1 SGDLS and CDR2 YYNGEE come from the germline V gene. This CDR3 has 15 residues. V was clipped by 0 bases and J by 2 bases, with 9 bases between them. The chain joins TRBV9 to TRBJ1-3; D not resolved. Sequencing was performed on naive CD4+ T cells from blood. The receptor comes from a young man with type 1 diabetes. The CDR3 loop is CASSVDSTTGNTIYF. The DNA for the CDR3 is TGTGCCAGCAGCGTAGACAGTACTACTGGAAACACCATATATTTT.